These 14 T cell receptor beta chains came from one sample sequenced in a study of CD8 T cells in Susac syndrome. RNA was extracted with the RNeasy kit, and a quantity of about 0.5 to 1 ug was reverse transcribed using random hexamers. Via MiXCR, TCRdb re-called the immunoSEQ multiplex PCR reads, giving one row per CDR3 protein. This table holds 150,000 to 200,000 distinct CDR3 sequences, around 94% found once. The sequencing sample was made of CD4+ T cells from PBMCs. The receptors were sampled from a human donor in good health.

This rearrangement joins TRBV12-3 or TRBV12-4 to TRBJ2-1; 10 bases are a match to TRBD2. The CDR3 sequence is 16 residues long. V shed 6 bases, J shed 3 bases, and the junction held 8 bases outside the gene matches. CDR3 region: CASSNLAGEFYNEQFF. The CDR3 coding sequence is TGTGCCAGCAGCAATCTAGCGGGGGAATTCTACAATGAGCAGTTCTTC.

This chain uses TRBV2 with TRBJ2-1; D not resolved. The CDR3 extends over 17 amino acids. Germline assignment: CDR1 SNHLY and CDR2 FYNNEI. The V end lost 6 bases, the J end lost 1 base, and 19 bases lay between the germline ends. The CDR3 spells CASRDPKGRPSYNEQFF. The DNA of the CDR3 is TGTGCCAGCAGAGACCCTAAAGGAAGGCCTTCCTACAATGAGCAGTTCTTC.

The V call is TRBV20-1, the J call TRBJ1-1; 8 bases fit TRBD1. Germline assignment: CDR1 DFQATT and CDR2 SNEGSKA (reference sequence). V shed 6 bases and J 1 base; nucleotides not matched to a gene: 10. The CDR3 contains 15 residues. CDR3 in amino acids: CSAIDRGKGNTEAFF. The CDR3 coding sequence is TGCAGTGCCATCGACAGGGGTAAGGGGAACACTGAAGCTTTCTTT.

The chain recombines TRBV29-1 with TRBJ1-1; 10 positions match TRBD1. V was pared by 4 bases and J by 4 bases, with 15 bases of the junction left unmatched. The CDR3 is 17 amino acids. From germline, CDR1 is SQVTM and CDR2 ANQGSEA. CDR3: CSVGVRGTGVGVTEAFF. CDR3 DNA: TGCAGCGTTGGGGTACGGGGGACAGGGGTTGGTGTCACTGAAGCTTTCTTT.

The rearrangement joins TRBV20-1 to TRBJ1-1; the D is unclear. The CDR3 contains 13 residues. CDR1 DFQATT and CDR2 SNEGSKA come from the germline V gene (reference sequence). V was shortened by 4 bases and J by 1 base, with 10 bases between the two germline ends. The CDR3, as DNA: TGCAGTGCTAAGAGGGAATGGAACACTGAAGCTTTCTTT. It yields the protein CSAKREWNTEAFF.

The chain has TRBV9 and TRBJ1-5, with D possibly being TRBD1 (6 bases). V lost 0 bases and J 5 bases, leaving 9 bases between the germline ends. Germline V gene data show CDR1 as SGDLS and CDR2 as YYNGEE. There are 14 residues in the CDR3. The CDR3 loop is CASSVEGGHQPQHF. The CDR3 bases are TGTGCCAGCAGCGTAGAAGGGGGACATCAGCCCCAGCATTTT.

This clonotype has only one observation. The chain couples TRBV9 to TRBJ1-2, with TRBD1 matching over 7 bases. Germline lookup yields CDR1 SGDLS and CDR2 YYNGEE. The V gene end was trimmed by 4 bases and the J gene end by 6 bases; junction bases not matched to a gene: 6. The CDR3 consists of 13 residues. The CDR3 DNA is TGTGCCAGCAGCCTGGGAGGGGGCGATGGCTACACCTTC. Its protein is CASSLGGGDGYTF.

This chain uses TRBV29-1 with TRBJ2-7; no definite D call. Trimming removed 0 bases from V and 4 bases from J, with 19 bases in between. The CDR3 sequence is 16 residues long. Germline CDR1 reads SQVTM; CDR2 reads ANQGSEA. The CDR3 region is CSVEDLQQPKRYEQYF. As DNA, the CDR3 is TGCAGCGTTGAAGATCTGCAGCAGCCAAAGAGGTACGAGCAGTACTTC.

The chain links TRBV18 to TRBJ2-5; a possible D gene is TRBD2 (5 bases). This CDR3 is 15 amino acids long. Looked up from germline, CDR1 is KGHSH and CDR2 is LQKENI. Between the trimmed V and J ends, which lost 2 bases and 5 bases, there was a span of 15 bases. The CDR3 protein is CASSPSRLQGETQYF. The CDR3 nucleotides are TGTGCCAGCTCACCATCGAGACTACAAGGGGAGACCCAGTACTTC.

This clonotype appeared once. The rearrangement links TRBV7-9 to TRBJ1-1, with D possibly being TRBD1 (5 bases). Germline V gene lookup returns CDR1 SEHNR and CDR2 FQNEAQ (reference sequence). The CDR3 runs to 13 residues. Trimming pared 1 base from V and 7 bases from J, leaving 10 bases between. CDR3 in DNA: TGTGCCAGCAGCTTAGACGGGGGGTTTGAAGCTTTCTTT. Translated: CASSLDGGFEAFF.

V is TRBV9 and J is TRBJ1-3; D possibly corresponds to TRBD1 (5 bases). The germline CDR1 and CDR2 sequences are SGDLS and YYNGEE. The CDR3 consists of 16 residues. Trimming removed 0 bases from V and 0 bases from J, with 10 bases in between. The CDR3 protein is CASSVASQVSGNTIYF. For the CDR3, the DNA is TGTGCCAGCAGCGTAGCTTCACAGGTCTCTGGAAACACCATATATTTT.

The J gene is TRBJ2-7, the V gene TRBV18; D call uncertain. Germline assignment: CDR1 KGHSH and CDR2 LQKENI. The CDR3 covers 16 residues. With 4 bases removed from V and 2 bases from J, the gap between germline ends came to 18 bases. The CDR3 DNA reads TGTGCCAGCTCACTCGAACAGACCCGCTTAGCCTACGAGCAGTACTTC. This codes for CASSLEQTRLAYEQYF.

The rearrangement joins TRBV5-1 to TRBJ2-5; D unclear. Trimming took off 5 bases at V and 5 bases at J, with 10 bases between the two ends. The CDR3 sequence is 12 residues long. The V gene's germline CDR1 is SGHRS and CDR2 YFSETQ. The CDR3 DNA is TGCGCCAGCAGTCTTAGGGCCGAGACCCAGTACTTC. This encodes CASSLRAETQYF.

The chain carries TRBV12-3 or TRBV12-4 and TRBJ2-3; 8 bases are shared with TRBD1. The CDR3 contains 15 residues. V lost 3 bases, J lost 4 bases, and 6 bases stayed unmatched. The chain's CDR3 is CASSFTGGEADTQYF. The CDR3 nucleotides are TGTGCCAGCAGTTTTACAGGGGGAGAGGCAGATACGCAGTATTTT.